The 7 T cell receptor beta chains reported below all come from one sample, sequenced in a study of blood T cell repertoires in COVID-19. Clones were sequenced by immunoSEQ multiplex PCR, and TCRdb holds only the in-frame ones, with some missing. The sample contains 15,000 to 20,000 clones, 85% to 90% of which appear only once. The source material was peripheral blood. The receptors here all came from a man aged 60-69 years with active COVID-19.

V is TRBV7-2 and J is TRBJ2-7; 11 nucleotides line up with TRBD2. Per the germline V gene, CDR1 is SGHTA and CDR2 is FQGNSA. V lost 5 bases to trimming and J lost 2 bases; unmatched junction nucleotides: 5. The length of the CDR3 is 15 residues. The CDR3 loop is CASSHTSGSTYEQYF. DNA for the CDR3: TGTGCCAGCAGCCATACTAGCGGGAGTACCTACGAGCAGTACTTC.

This clone was seen a few times. The J gene is TRBJ1-2, the V gene TRBV7-2; D uncertain. The CDR3 runs to 15 residues. V lost 2 bases and J lost 10, with 20 bases in between. Germline V gene lookup returns CDR1 SGHTA and CDR2 FQGNSA. CDR3 nucleotides: TGTGCCAGCAGCTTACGCGGGAGCCCTCCCTCCTCCTACACCTTC. Amino acid sequence: CASSLRGSPPSSYTF.

This clone was picked up one time. The chain links TRBV7-9 to TRBJ1-3, with D maybe TRBD1 (6 bases). Trimming took 5 bases from V and 7 from J, leaving 12 bases between them. The CDR3 extends over 13 amino acids. From germline, CDR1 is SEHNR and CDR2 FQNEAQ (reference sequence). The CDR3 DNA follows: TGTGCCAGCAGCCCACAGGGAAAGAACACCATATATTTT. This sequence encodes CASSPQGKNTIYF.

The rearrangement links TRBV19 to TRBJ1-5, with TRBD1 matching over 9 bases. This CDR3 spans 14 amino acids. Trimming removed 5 bases from V and 7 bases from J; junction bases left unmatched: 6. Germline V CDR1 and CDR2: LNHDA, SQIVND (reference sequence). This CDR3 reads CASSSRDRVQPQHF. The CDR3 region has the DNA TGTGCCAGTAGTTCCCGGGACAGGGTCCAGCCCCAGCATTTT.

This clone was detected once. The chain joins TRBV20-1 to TRBJ2-1; 10 nucleotides line up with TRBD2. There are 14 residues in the CDR3. Germline CDR1 and CDR2: DFQATT and SNEGSKA (reference sequence). V shed 3 bases, J shed 6 bases, and the junction held 5 bases outside the gene matches. The CDR3 nucleotides are TGCAGTGCTAGTGAGGCTAGCGGGAGCAATGAGCAGTTCTTC. Translating gives CSASEASGSNEQFF.

The rearrangement links TRBV11-3 to TRBJ2-1; maybe TRBD2 (7 bases). Trimming took off 6 bases at V and 4 bases at J, with 19 bases between the two ends. CDR3 length: 16 residues. Germline V CDR1 and CDR2: SGHNT, YENEEA. As DNA, the CDR3 is TGTGCCAGCAGTTCCCGGGGGGACAAACCTTACAATGAGCAGTTCTTC. It yields the protein CASSSRGDKPYNEQFF. The full variable domain, its missing parts supplied by reference TRBV11-3 and TRBJ2-1, is EAGVVQSPRYKIIEKKQPVAFWCNPISGHNTLYWYLQNLGQGPELLIRYENEEAVDDSQLPKDRFSAERLKGVDSTLKIQPAELGDSAVYLCASSSRGDKPYNEQFFGPGTRLTVL.

This clone was recorded only once. This chain links TRBV11-3 with TRBJ2-5; D is unresolved. CDR1 and CDR2 (germline): SGHNT, YENEEA. Trimming shortened V by 4 bases and J by 2 bases, and 2 bases separated the two germline ends. CDR3 length: 11 residues. The CDR3 is CASSSQETQYF. CDR3 nucleotide sequence: TGTGCCAGCAGCTCGCAAGAGACCCAGTACTTC. Full variable domain (missing parts from reference TRBV11-3 and TRBJ2-5): EAGVVQSPRYKIIEKKQPVAFWCNPISGHNTLYWYLQNLGQGPELLIRYENEEAVDDSQLPKDRFSAERLKGVDSTLKIQPAELGDSAVYLCASSSQETQYFGPGTRLLVL.